The 28 T cell receptor beta chains below were found in one sample sequenced in a study of blood T cell repertoires in COVID-19. Generated by immunoSEQ multiplex PCR, the TCRdb table keeps only in-frame clones and is missing some. The repertoire holds about 330,000 clones, with approximately 85% as singletons. Sequencing was performed on peripheral blood. The receptors here all came from a human donor in a cohort sampled during active COVID-19.

Concerning this clone: This same CDR3 is encoded by further DNA sequences in the sample. This chain connects TRBV3-1 (or the pseudogene TRBV3-2) to TRBJ2-7; D not resolved. Trimming took 1 base from V and 0 from J, leaving 4 bases between them. Germline-derived CDR1 and CDR2 are LGHDT and YNNKEL (reference sequence). The CDR3 runs 13 residues. This CDR3 is CASSQGSSYEQYF. The CDR3 DNA is TGTGCCAGCAGCCAAGGCAGCTCCTACGAGCAGTACTTC.

This rearrangement joins TRBV7-9 to TRBJ2-1, with D perhaps TRBD2 (6 bases). This CDR3 contains 15 residues. Trimming took off 5 bases at V and 8 bases at J, with 19 bases between the two ends. Germline V CDR1 and CDR2: SEHNR, FQNEAQ (reference sequence). CDR3 nucleotide sequence: TGTGCCAGCAGCCCCCCACTAGCCCAATGGGATGAGCAGTTCTTC. This translates into CASSPPLAQWDEQFF.

The rearrangement joins TRBV3-1 (or the pseudogene TRBV3-2) to TRBJ2-7; 9 bases fit TRBD2. CDR3 length equals 15 residues. The junction had 13 bases not matched to a gene; V was cut back by 4 bases and J by 9 bases. Germline-derived CDR1 and CDR2 are LGHDT and YNNKEL (reference sequence). The DNA of the CDR3 is TGTGCCAGCAGCCCCGGCGGGAGGGGAACTACGAGGCAGTACTTC. This translates into CASSPGGRGTTRQYF.

The rearrangement joins TRBV5-1 to TRBJ1-1; the match to TRBD1 covers 9 bases. This CDR3 region has 13 residues. V was clipped by 3 bases and J by 3 bases; unmatched bases: 0. Germline CDR1 and CDR2: SGHRS and YFSETQ. The CDR3 region is CASSWTGDTEAFF. CDR3 nucleotides: TGCGCCAGCAGCTGGACAGGGGACACTGAAGCTTTCTTT.

The chain couples TRBV6-4 to TRBJ1-1; 7 nucleotides line up with TRBD1. Germline CDR1 reads MRHNA; CDR2 reads SNTAGT. The CDR3 spans 14 residues. V shed 6 bases, J shed 2 bases, and the junction held 6 bases outside the gene matches. The CDR3 DNA follows: TGTGCCAGCAGGCCGACAGGGATAAACACTGAAGCTTTCTTT. Its translation: CASRPTGINTEAFF.

This chain links TRBV5-1 with TRBJ1-1; the D gene is possibly TRBD1 (5 bases). V dropped 3 bases and J dropped 3 bases, with 9 bases sitting between them. The germline gives CDR1 SGHRS, CDR2 YFSETQ. The CDR3 is made up of 13 amino acids. In DNA form, the CDR3 reads TGCGCCAGCAGCTCGGACAAGGACACTGAAGCTTTCTTT. Its translation: CASSSDKDTEAFF.

The V and J genes are TRBV2 and TRBJ1-1, with D possibly matching TRBD1 (6 bases). The CDR3 consists of 13 residues. V lost 6 bases, J lost 1 base, and 9 bases lay in between. The germline V gene encodes CDR1 SNHLY and CDR2 FYNNEI. CDR3 nucleotides: TGTGCCAGCAGCACAGGGACGAACACTGAAGCTTTCTTT. As protein: CASSTGTNTEAFF.

Points on this clone: The sample has other DNA sequences that encode this CDR3 too. The V call is TRBV7-9, the J call TRBJ1-6; D is unresolved. This CDR3 comprises 14 residues. Trimming shortened V by 1 base and J by 6 bases, and 7 bases separated the two germline ends. Per germline, CDR1 SEHNR and CDR2 FQNEAQ (reference sequence). The CDR3 DNA reads as TGTGCCAGCAGCTTAGGTTTGAGTAATTCACCCCTCCACTTT. As protein: CASSLGLSNSPLHF. Full variable domain (outside the CDR3, taken from reference TRBV7-9 and TRBJ1-6): DTGVSQNPRHKITKRGQNVTFRCDPISEHNRLYWYRQTLGQGPEFLTYFQNEAQLEKSRLLSDRFSAERPKGSFSTLEIQRTEQGDSAMYLCASSLGLSNSPLHFGNGTRLTVT.

There are a few counts of this clone. The chain carries TRBV6-5 and TRBJ1-2, with D maybe TRBD1 (6 bases). The germline CDR1 and CDR2 sequences are MNHEY and SVGAGI. There are 14 residues in the CDR3. The V gene lost 4 bases and the J gene lost 3 bases, with 12 bases spanning the gap. Here the CDR3 reads CASSSDSTYYGYTF. CDR3 nucleotides: TGTGCCAGCAGTTCGGACAGTACCTACTATGGCTACACCTTC.

The chain combines TRBV15 with TRBJ1-5; tentatively, D is TRBD1 (6 bases). The CDR3 is 16 amino acids. Between the trimmed V and J ends, which lost 0 bases and 7 bases, there was a span of 16 bases. Germline V gene lookup returns CDR1 LNHNV and CDR2 YYDKDF (reference sequence). CDR3 in amino acids: CATSRDPGRGGQPQHF. Written as DNA, the CDR3 is TGTGCCACCAGCAGAGATCCGGGCAGGGGTGGCCAGCCCCAGCATTTT.

The chain is built from TRBV12-5 and TRBJ2-5, with TRBD1 matching over 7 bases. Per germline, CDR1 LGHNT and CDR2 FRNRAP. The CDR3 has 15 amino acids. The V segment lost 2 bases and the J segment 3 bases; nucleotides outside the gene matches: 6. CDR3 loop: CASGLSYRGKETQYF. CDR3 in DNA: TGTGCTAGTGGTTTGTCTTACAGGGGAAAAGAGACCCAGTACTTC.

V gene TRBV5-6 combines with J gene TRBJ1-2, with D hard to call. The CDR3 contains 15 residues. Germline values: CDR1 SGHDT, CDR2 YYEEEE. The germline V and J ends were trimmed by 3 bases and 2 bases, with 14 bases remaining between them. CDR3 sequence: CASSSSPTENYGYTF. The CDR3 region has the DNA TGTGCCAGCAGCTCTAGTCCCACGGAAAACTATGGCTACACCTTC.

This clone has ten or more counts. CDR3 in DNA: TGTGCCAGCACCGCGACAGGGGGAAGTTCACCCCTCCACTTT. This codes for CASTATGGSSPLHF. The V and J genes are TRBV6-5 and TRBJ1-6; 9 bases line up with TRBD1. Germline V CDR1 and CDR2: MNHEY, SVGAGI. The CDR3 totals 14 residues. After removal of 7 bases from V and 9 bases from J, the junction contained 7 bases not matched to a gene.

V usage is TRBV6-5 and J usage is TRBJ2-7; 7 positions match TRBD1. CDR1 is MNHEY, CDR2 SVGAGI, per germline. This CDR3 is 13 amino acids long. V lost 8 bases and J lost 4; bases outside the gene matches: 8. The CDR3 sequence is CASLSDRSYEQYF. In nucleotides, the CDR3 is TGTGCCAGCCTTTCGGACAGGAGTTACGAGCAGTACTTC.

The rearrangement uses TRBV2 and TRBJ1-6, with 8 bases lining up with TRBD1. The CDR3 has 14 residues. Germline trimming cut 5 bases from V and 10 bases from J; bases unmatched to any gene: 7. Germline V gives CDR1 SNHLY, CDR2 FYNNEI. The CDR3 DNA reads as TGTGCCAGCAGTTCTCGTGGACAGGGCTCACCCCTCCACTTT. Its protein product is CASSSRGQGSPLHF.

The rearrangement joins TRBV6-5 to TRBJ2-7, with 7 bases fitting TRBD1. This CDR3 spans 14 amino acids. The V gene's germline CDR1 is MNHEY and CDR2 SVGAGI. The V segment lost 6 bases and the J segment 0 bases; nucleotides outside the gene matches: 5. The CDR3 DNA reads TGTGCCAGCAGCCCGCGACAGGGCTCCTACGAGCAGTACTTC. Translated: CASSPRQGSYEQYF.

The CDR3 reads CASIDSYEQYF. In nucleotides, the CDR3 is TGTGCCAGTATAGACTCCTACGAGCAGTACTTC. The rearrangement links TRBV19 to TRBJ2-7; D remains unclear. CDR3 length: 11 amino acids. Trimming removed 7 bases from V and 0 bases from J, with 4 bases in between. Germline CDR1 reads LNHDA; CDR2 reads SQIVND (reference sequence).

The chain has TRBV9 and TRBJ2-1; possible D gene TRBD1, 6 bases. CDR3 length: 16 amino acids. Between the trimmed V and J ends, which lost 3 bases and 3 bases, there was a span of 16 bases. CDR1 is SGDLS, CDR2 YYNGEE, per germline. CDR3 protein: CASSAKGHLLYNEQFF. The CDR3 nucleotides are TGTGCCAGCAGCGCCAAGGGACACCTTCTCTACAATGAGCAGTTCTTC.

The chain employs TRBV19 and TRBJ2-1, with D unresolved. V gave up 7 bases and J gave up 0 bases, with 10 bases separating them. Germline CDR1 and CDR2: LNHDA and SQIVND (reference sequence). The CDR3 totals 14 residues. The CDR3, as DNA: TGTGCCAGTACCCCTCGGAGCTCCTACAATGAGCAGTTCTTC. It encodes CASTPRSSYNEQFF.

This chain links TRBV10-3 with TRBJ2-5, with 9 bases that match TRBD2. The CDR3 covers 16 residues. V was clipped by 0 bases and J by 1 base; unmatched bases: 3. Germline V gene sequence: CDR1 ENHRY, CDR2 SYGVKD. The CDR3 sequence is CAISESSSGIQETQYF. Here the CDR3 DNA reads TGTGCCATCAGTGAGTCTTCTAGCGGGATCCAAGAGACCCAGTACTTC.

The chain joins TRBV30 to TRBJ2-1; TRBD1 might be the D (6 bases). There are 11 residues in the CDR3. Trimming removed 4 bases at V and 6 bases at J, with 7 bases between. Germline CDR1 and CDR2: GTSNPN and SVGIG (reference sequence). The CDR3 loop reads CAWTGVNEQFF. In DNA form, the CDR3 reads TGTGCCTGGACAGGGGTCAATGAGCAGTTCTTC.

The chain employs TRBV19 and TRBJ2-5; D possibly corresponds to TRBD1 (6 bases). The CDR3 runs to 14 residues. Trimming took 5 bases from V and 2 from J, leaving 12 bases between them. Germline V CDR1 and CDR2: LNHDA, SQIVND (reference sequence). The CDR3 reads CASSPPGQQETQYF. The CDR3 bases are TGTGCCAGTAGTCCGCCGGGACAACAAGAGACCCAGTACTTC.

A single count supports this clone. The chain links TRBV9 to TRBJ2-2; TRBD2 might be the D (6 bases). Trimming shortened V by 7 bases and J by 0 bases, and 13 bases separated the two germline ends. CDR3 size: 15 residues. Germline values: CDR1 SGDLS, CDR2 YYNGEE. CDR3 bases: TGTGCCAGCTCCTGGGACTCCTCGAACACCGGGGAGCTGTTTTTT. Protein product: CASSWDSSNTGELFF.

This chain uses TRBV19 with TRBJ1-6; 11 nucleotides agree with TRBD1. Germline lookup yields CDR1 LNHDA and CDR2 SQIVND (reference sequence). The length of the CDR3 is 13 residues. After removal of 7 bases from V and 10 bases from J, the junction contained 3 bases not matched to a gene. As DNA, the CDR3 is TGTGCCAGTAAGGGACAGGGGGAATCACCCCTCCACTTT. This codes for CASKGQGESPLHF.

A few counts support this clone. This chain links TRBV10-2 with TRBJ1-1; 9 positions agree with TRBD1. V dropped 7 bases and J dropped 1; count of bases not matched to a gene: 10. Germline assignment: CDR1 WSHSY and CDR2 SAAADI. The CDR3 consists of 16 residues. CDR3 protein: CASIPSLGQGNTEAFF. CDR3 nucleotides: TGCGCCAGCATTCCCTCTCTGGGACAGGGGAACACTGAAGCTTTCTTT.

CDR3 residues: CASSLGLVNTEAFF. The CDR3, as DNA: TGTGCCAGCAGCTTAGGACTGGTGAACACTGAAGCTTTCTTT. The chain combines TRBV7-8 with TRBJ1-1; D not certain. The V gene's germline CDR1 is SGHVS and CDR2 FQNEAQ. The CDR3 totals 14 residues. Trimming stripped 1 base from V and 0 bases from J, with 6 bases between.

The J gene is TRBJ2-1, the V gene TRBV5-6, with 11 positions matching TRBD2. CDR3 size: 15 residues. V gave up 4 bases and J gave up 4 bases; unmatched junction bases: 4. Germline V gives CDR1 SGHDT, CDR2 YYEEEE. CDR3 sequence: CASSGGLAEYNEQFF. Written as DNA, the CDR3 is TGTGCCAGCAGCGGGGGACTAGCGGAGTACAATGAGCAGTTCTTC.

The chain has TRBV7-2 and TRBJ1-1; 7 positions agree with TRBD1. The germline V gene has CDR1 SGHTA and CDR2 FQGNSA. This CDR3 spans 14 amino acids. Trimming cost V 5 bases and J 2 bases; bases outside gene matches: 5. The CDR3 coding sequence is TGTGCCAGCAGCATACGACAGGGAAACACTGAAGCTTTCTTT. It specifies CASSIRQGNTEAFF.